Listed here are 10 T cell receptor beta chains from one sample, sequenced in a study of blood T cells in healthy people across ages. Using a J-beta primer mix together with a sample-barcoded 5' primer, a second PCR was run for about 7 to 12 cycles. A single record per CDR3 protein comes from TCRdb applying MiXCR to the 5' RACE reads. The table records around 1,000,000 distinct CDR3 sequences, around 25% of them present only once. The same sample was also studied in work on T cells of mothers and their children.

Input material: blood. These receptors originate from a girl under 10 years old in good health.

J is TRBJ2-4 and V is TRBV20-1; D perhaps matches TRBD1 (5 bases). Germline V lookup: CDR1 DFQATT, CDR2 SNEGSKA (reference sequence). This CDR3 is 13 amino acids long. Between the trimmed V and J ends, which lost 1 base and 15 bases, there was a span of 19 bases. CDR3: CSARGVVAHDRYF. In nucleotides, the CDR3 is TGCAGTGCTAGAGGGGTGGTGGCCCACGACAGGTACTTC.

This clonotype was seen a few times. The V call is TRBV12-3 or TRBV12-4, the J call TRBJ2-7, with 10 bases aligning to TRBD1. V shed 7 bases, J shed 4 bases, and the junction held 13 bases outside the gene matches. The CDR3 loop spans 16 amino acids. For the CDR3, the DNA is TGTGCCAGCACCGTCTACTCCCGGGACAGGGGTTACGAGCAGTACTTC. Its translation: CASTVYSRDRGYEQYF.

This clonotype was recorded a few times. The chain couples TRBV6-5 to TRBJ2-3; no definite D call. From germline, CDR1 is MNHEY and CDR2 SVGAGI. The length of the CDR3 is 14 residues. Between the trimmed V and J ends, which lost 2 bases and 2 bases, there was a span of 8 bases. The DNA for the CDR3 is TGTGCCAGCAGTTACGAGGCGAACACAGATACGCAGTATTTT. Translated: CASSYEANTDTQYF.

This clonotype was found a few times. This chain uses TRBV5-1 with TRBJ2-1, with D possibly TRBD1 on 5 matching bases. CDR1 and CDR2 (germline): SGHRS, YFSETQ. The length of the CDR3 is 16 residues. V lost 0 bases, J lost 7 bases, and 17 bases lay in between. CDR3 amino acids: CASSLVQGPPGNEQFF. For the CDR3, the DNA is TGCGCCAGCAGCTTGGTCCAGGGTCCCCCTGGTAATGAGCAGTTCTTC.

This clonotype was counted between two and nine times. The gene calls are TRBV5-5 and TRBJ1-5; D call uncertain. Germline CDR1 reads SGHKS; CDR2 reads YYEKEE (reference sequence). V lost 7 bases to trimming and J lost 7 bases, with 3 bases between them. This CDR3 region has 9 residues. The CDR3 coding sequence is TGTGCCAGCCAGCAGCCCCAGCATTTT. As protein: CASQQPQHF.

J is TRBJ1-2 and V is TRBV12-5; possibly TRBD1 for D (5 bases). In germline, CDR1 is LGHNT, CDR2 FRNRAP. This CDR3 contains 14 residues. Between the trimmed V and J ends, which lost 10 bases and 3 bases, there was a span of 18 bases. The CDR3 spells CATEGPQDYYGYTF. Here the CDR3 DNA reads TGTGCTACCGAGGGGCCGCAGGACTACTATGGCTACACCTTC.

Here the CDR3 reads CASSASTGTSLPQYF. CDR3 nucleotides: TGTGCCAGCAGTGCGTCTACCGGGACTAGCTTGCCCCAGTACTTC. The chain employs TRBV6-1 and TRBJ2-5; 9 nucleotides agree with TRBD2. Losses at the gene ends were 4 bases for V and 9 bases for J; bases not matched to a gene: 12. The CDR3 covers 15 residues. Germline CDR1 MNHNS, CDR2 SASEGT.

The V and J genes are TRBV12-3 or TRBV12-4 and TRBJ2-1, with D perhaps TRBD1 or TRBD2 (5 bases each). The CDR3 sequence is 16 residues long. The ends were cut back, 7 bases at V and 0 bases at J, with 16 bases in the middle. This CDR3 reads CASISSWGSSYNEQFF. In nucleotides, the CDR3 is TGTGCCAGCATCTCCTCCTGGGGGAGCTCCTACAATGAGCAGTTCTTC.

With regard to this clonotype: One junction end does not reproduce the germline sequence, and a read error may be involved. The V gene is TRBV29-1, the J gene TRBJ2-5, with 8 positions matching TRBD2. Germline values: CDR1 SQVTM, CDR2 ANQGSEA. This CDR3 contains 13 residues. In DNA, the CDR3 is TGCAGCGTGGAAGCGGGGGTACAAGAGACCCAGTACTTC. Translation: CSVEAGVQETQYF.

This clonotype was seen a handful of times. CDR3 bases: TGTGCCAGCAGCCAATCGGGACAGAATGAAAAACTGTTTTTT. Protein product: CASSQSGQNEKLFF. The rearrangement joins TRBV16 to TRBJ1-4; 7 bases are shared with TRBD1. V shed 0 bases, J shed 5 bases, and the junction held 0 bases outside the gene matches. The CDR3 spans 14 residues. The germline gives CDR1 KGHSY, CDR2 FQNENV.